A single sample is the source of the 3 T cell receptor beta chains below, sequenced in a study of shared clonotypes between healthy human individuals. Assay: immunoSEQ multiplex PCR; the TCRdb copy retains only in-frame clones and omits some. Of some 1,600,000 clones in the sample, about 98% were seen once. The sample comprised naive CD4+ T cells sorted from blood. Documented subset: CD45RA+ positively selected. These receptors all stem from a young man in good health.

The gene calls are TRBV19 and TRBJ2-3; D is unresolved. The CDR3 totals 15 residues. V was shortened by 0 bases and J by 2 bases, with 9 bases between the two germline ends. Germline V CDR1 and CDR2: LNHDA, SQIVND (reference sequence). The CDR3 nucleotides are TGTGCCAGTAGTATAGAAATCACCGCCACAGATACGCAGTATTTT. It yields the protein CASSIEITATDTQYF.

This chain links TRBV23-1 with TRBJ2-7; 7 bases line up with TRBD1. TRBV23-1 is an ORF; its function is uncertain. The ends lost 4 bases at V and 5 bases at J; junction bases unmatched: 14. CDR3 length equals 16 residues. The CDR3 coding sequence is TGCGCCAGCAGTCCCAGGGCCTGGACAGGTAGGGACGAGCAGTACTTC. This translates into CASSPRAWTGRDEQYF.

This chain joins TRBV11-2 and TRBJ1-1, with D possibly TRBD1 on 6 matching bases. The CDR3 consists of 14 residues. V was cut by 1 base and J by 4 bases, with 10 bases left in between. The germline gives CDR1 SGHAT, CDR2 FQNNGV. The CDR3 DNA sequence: TGTGCCAGCAGCTTAGCACAGGGTCCCACTGAAGCTTTCTTT. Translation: CASSLAQGPTEAFF.